The T cell receptor (beta chain) described here comes from a study of blood T cell repertoires in COVID-19. Across the study: Samples of COVID-19 (acute and convalescent) were obtained from the United States, Italy and Spain.

This CDR3 has 14 residues. The V gene's germline CDR1 is SGHRS and CDR2 YFSETQ. J lost 2 bases, V lost 5 bases, and 4 bases had no gene match. The table came from immunoSEQ multiplex PCR; TCRdb's copy has only in-frame clones and leaves some out. The table has 100,000 to 150,000 clones, 86% seen once; the top ten hold more than 9.5%. Sequenced sample: peripheral blood. This chain joins TRBV5-1 and TRBJ1-2; 9 positions match TRBD1. The clonotype was recovered from a woman in her seventies with COVID-19, enrolled during active disease. The CDR3 region has the DNA TGCGCCAGCAGAGGGGGGACAGGGAACTATGGCTACACCTTC. Translating it yields CASRGGTGNYGYTF. Looking up the rest from reference TRBV5-1 and TRBJ1-2 gives the full variable domain: KAGVTQTPRYLIKTRGQQVTLSCSPISGHRSVSWYQQTPGQGLQFLFEYFSETQRNKGNFPGRFSGRQFSNSRSEMNVSTLELGDSALYLCASRGGTGNYGYTFGSGTRLTVV.